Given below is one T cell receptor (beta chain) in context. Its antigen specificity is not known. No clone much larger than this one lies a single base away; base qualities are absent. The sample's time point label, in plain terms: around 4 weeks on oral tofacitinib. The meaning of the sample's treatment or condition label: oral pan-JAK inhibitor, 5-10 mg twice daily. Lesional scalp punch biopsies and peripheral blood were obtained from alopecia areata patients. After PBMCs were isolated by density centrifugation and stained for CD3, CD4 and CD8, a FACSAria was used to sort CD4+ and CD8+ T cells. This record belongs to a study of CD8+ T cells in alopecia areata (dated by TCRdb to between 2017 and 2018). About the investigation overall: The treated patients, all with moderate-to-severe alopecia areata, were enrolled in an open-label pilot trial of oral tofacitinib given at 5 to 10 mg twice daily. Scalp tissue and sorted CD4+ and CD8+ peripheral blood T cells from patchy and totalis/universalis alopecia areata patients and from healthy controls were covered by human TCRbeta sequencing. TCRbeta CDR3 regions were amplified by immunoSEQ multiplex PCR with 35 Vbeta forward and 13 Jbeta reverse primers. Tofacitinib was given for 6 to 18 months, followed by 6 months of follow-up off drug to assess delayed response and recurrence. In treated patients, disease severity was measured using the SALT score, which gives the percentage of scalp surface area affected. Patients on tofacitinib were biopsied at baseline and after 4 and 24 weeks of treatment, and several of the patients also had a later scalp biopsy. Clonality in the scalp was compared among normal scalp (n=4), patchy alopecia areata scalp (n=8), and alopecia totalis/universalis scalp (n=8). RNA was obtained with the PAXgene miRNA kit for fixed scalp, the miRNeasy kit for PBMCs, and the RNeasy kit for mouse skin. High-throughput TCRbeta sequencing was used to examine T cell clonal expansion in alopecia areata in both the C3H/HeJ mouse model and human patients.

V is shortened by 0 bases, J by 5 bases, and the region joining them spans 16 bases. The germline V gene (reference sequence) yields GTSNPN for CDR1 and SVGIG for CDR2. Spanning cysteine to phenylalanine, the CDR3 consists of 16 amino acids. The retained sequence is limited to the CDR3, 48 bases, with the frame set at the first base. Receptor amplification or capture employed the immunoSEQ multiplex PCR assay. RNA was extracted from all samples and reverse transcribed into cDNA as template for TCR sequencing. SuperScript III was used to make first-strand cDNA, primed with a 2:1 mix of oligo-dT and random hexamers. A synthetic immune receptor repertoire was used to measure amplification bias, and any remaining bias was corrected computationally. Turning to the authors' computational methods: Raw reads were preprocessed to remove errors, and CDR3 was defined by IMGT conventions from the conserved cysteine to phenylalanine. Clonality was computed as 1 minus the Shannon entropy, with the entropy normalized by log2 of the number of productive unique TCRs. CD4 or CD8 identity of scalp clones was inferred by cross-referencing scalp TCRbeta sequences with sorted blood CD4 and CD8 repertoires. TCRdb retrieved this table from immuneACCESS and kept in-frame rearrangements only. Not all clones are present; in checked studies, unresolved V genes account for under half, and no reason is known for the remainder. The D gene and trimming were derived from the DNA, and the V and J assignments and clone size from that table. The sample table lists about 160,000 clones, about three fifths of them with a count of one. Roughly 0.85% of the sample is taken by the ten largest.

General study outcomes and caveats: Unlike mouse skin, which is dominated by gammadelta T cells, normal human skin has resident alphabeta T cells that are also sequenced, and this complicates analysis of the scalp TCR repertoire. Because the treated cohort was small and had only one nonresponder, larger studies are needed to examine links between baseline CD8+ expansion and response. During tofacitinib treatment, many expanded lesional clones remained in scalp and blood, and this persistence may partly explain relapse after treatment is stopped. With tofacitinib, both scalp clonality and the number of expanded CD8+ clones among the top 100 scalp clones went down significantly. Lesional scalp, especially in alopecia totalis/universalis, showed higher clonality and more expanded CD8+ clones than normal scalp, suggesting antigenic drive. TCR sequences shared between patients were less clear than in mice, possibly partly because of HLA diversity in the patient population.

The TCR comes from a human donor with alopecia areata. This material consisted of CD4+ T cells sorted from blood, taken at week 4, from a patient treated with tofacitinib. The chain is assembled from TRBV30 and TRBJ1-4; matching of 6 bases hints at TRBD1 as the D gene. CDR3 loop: CAWSVRGGGWNEKLFF. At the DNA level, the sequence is TGTGCCTGGAGTGTACGTGGGGGCGGATGGAATGAAAAACTGTTTTTT.